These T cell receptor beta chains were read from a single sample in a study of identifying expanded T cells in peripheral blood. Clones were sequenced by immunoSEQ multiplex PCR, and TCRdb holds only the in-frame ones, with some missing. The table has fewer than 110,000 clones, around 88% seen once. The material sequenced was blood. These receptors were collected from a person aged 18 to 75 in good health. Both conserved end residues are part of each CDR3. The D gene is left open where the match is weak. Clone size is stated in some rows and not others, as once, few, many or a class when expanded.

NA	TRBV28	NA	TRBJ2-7	TGTGCCAGCAGCCTTACAGCCCGGGGCTACGAGCAGTACTTC	CASSLTARGYEQYF
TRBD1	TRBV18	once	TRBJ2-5	TGTGCCAGCTCACCGGCGGCAGGGGGCAGGGGAGAGACCCAGTACTTC	CASSPAAGGRGETQYF
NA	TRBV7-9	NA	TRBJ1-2	TGTGCCAGCAGCTCACAGGGCTACACCTTC	CASSSQGYTF
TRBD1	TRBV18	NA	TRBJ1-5	TGTGCCAGCTCCGACAGGGTCCTGGCTCAGCCCCAGCATTTT	CASSDRVLAQPQHF
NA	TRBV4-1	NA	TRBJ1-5	TGCGCCAGCAGCGTTTCTGGACGGGGAGAGCCCCAGCATTTT	CASSVSGRGEPQHF
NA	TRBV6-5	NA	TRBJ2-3	TGTGCCAGCACCGCCGACGGCACAGATACGCAGTATTTT	CASTADGTDTQYF
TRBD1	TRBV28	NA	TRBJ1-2	TGTGCCAGCAGTTTGGTACAGGGGGCAGGAGGAGGCTACACCTTC	CASSLVQGAGGGYTF
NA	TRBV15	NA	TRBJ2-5	TGTGCCACCAGCAGATCGGACAGACAAGAGACCCAGTACTTC	CATSRSDRQETQYF
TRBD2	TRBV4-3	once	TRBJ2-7	TGCGCCAGCAGCCAAGATAACTCGGGAGGGTACGAGCAGTACTTC	CASSQDNSGGYEQYF
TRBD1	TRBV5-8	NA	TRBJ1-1	TGTGCCAGCACCCAGGGACAGTTTGTGGGCACTGAAGCTTTCTTT	CASTQGQFVGTEAFF
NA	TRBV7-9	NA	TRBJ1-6	TGTGCCAGCAGTCAAGGCGAGGGCGATAATTCACCCCTCCACTTT	CASSQGEGDNSPLHF
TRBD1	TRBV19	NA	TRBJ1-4	TGTGCCAGTAGTCTACCGGGACAGTATAATGAAAAACTGTTTTTT	CASSLPGQYNEKLFF
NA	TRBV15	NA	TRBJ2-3	TGTGCCACCAGCAGAGACCGCCTAGGGGCGCGAGATACGCAGTATTTT	CATSRDRLGARDTQYF
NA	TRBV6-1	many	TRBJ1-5	TGTGCCAGCAGTGAGGGGACCGAGAATCAGCCCCAGCATTTT	CASSEGTENQPQHF
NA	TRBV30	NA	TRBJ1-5	TGTGCCTGGTGCCGGCCCCAGCATTTT	CAWCRPQHF
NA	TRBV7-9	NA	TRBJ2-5	TGTGCCAGCATCACCAGGGGGGAGGAGACCCAGTACTTC	CASITRGEETQYF
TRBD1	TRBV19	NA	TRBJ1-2	TGTGCCAGTAGTGTGGGACAGGGGGCGCGGGGCTACACCTTC	CASSVGQGARGYTF
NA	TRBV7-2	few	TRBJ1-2	TGTGCCAGCAGCTTTTCAGGGCCCCCCGGCACCTTC	CASSFSGPPGTF
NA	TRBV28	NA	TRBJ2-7	TGTGCCAGCACTCAACAGACAGGACCACTTGGGGTTTACTTC	CASTQQTGPLGVYF
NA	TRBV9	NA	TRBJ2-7	TGTGCCAGCAGCCCGCAGGGATTCAACGAGCAGTACTTC	CASSPQGFNEQYF
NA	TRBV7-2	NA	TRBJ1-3	TGTGCCAGCAGCCTCAGCGGCGGTGGAAACACCATATATTTT	CASSLSGGGNTIYF
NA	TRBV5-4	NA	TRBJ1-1	TGTGCCAGCAGCAAAGTGCTGACAGAAGGGACTGAAGCTTTCTTT	CASSKVLTEGTEAFF
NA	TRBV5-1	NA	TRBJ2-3	TGCGCCAGCAGCTCGTCAGATACGCAGTATTTT	CASSSSDTQYF
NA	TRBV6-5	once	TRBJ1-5	TGTGCCAGCAAGGGGGGAGGACAGCCCCAGCATTTT	CASKGGGQPQHF
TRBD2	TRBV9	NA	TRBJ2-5	TGTGCCAGCAGCGTATGGGGAGCGGGGGGGCCTGGAGAGACCCAGTACTTC	CASSVWGAGGPGETQYF
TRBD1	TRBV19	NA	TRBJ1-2	TGTGCCAGTAGTCCGGAACAGGGGACCTATGGCTACACCTTC	CASSPEQGTYGYTF
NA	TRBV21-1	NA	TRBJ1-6	TGTGCCAGCAGCAAAGAGACAGCCTATAATTCACCCCTCCACTTT	CASSKETAYNSPLHF
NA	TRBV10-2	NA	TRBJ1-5	TGCGCCAGCAGTCAGGTTAATCAGCCCCAGCATTTT	CASSQVNQPQHF